The 22 T cell receptor beta chains reported below all come from one sample, sequenced in a study of vaccination and CD4 T cells after COVID-19. Once obtained from cultured CD4+ T cells, the DNA was sequenced using the Oncomine TCR Beta short-read assay. TCRdb processed the PCR reads anew with MiXCR; each CDR3 protein has one entry. The sample has about 20,000 distinct CDR3 sequences, approximately 61% seen once. Treatment in this sample: approximately 9-day PBMC culture with coronavirus spike peptide pools or control peptides (ViraFEST assay). No antigen has been assigned to these receptors. The material sequenced was CD4+ T cells from blood, cultured in vitro. Every receptor here comes from a human donor who had recovered from COVID-19.

This sequence joins TRBV6-5 and TRBJ2-5, with D possibly being TRBD2 (6 bases). This CDR3 comprises 17 residues. The V end lost 2 bases, the J end lost 5 bases, and 21 bases lay between the germline ends. CDR1 is MNHEY, CDR2 SVGAGI, per germline. The CDR3 sequence: CASSYPGRGLTGETQYF. The DNA for the CDR3 is TGTGCCAGCAGTTACCCCGGACGGGGACTTACCGGTGAGACCCAGTACTTC.

The rearrangement links TRBV12-3 or TRBV12-4 to TRBJ1-5; 9 nucleotides line up with TRBD1. The length of the CDR3 is 16 residues. J lost 6 bases, V lost 5 bases, and 11 bases had no gene match. The CDR3 coding sequence is TGTGCCAGCAGTCGAGATCCGGGACAGGGAGGTCAGCCCCAGCATTTT. Translated: CASSRDPGQGGQPQHF.

The genes are TRBV11-1 and TRBJ2-3; TRBD1 might be the D (5 bases). The ends were cut back, 1 base at V and 1 base at J, with 12 bases in the middle. CDR3 length: 16 amino acids. Looked up from germline, CDR1 is SGHAT and CDR2 is FQDESV (reference sequence). The CDR3 nucleotides read TGTGCCAGCAGCTTAGGTTCAGGGTTCGGCACAGATACGCAGTATTTT. Protein: CASSLGSGFGTDTQYF.

This clonotype showed up just once. CDR3 nucleotides: TGTGCCAGCAGTTTAATGGGACAGGGCAACACTGAAGCTTTCTTT. Its translation is CASSLMGQGNTEAFF. The genes are TRBV27 and TRBJ1-1, with 9 bases that match TRBD1. The CDR3 totals 15 residues. Trimming took 2 bases from V and 2 from J; bases not matched to a gene: 3. Germline V lookup: CDR1 MNHEY, CDR2 SMNVEV (reference sequence).

This clonotype was seen a few times. The V gene is TRBV20-1, the J gene TRBJ1-5, with a tentative D call TRBD1 (5 bases). The CDR3 has 16 residues. Trimming removed 2 bases at V and 5 bases at J, with 19 bases between. Germline CDR1 and CDR2: DFQATT and SNEGSKA (reference sequence). CDR3 sequence reads: CSARSPRGGVDQPQHF. In DNA form, the CDR3 reads TGCAGTGCTAGATCACCGCGGGGAGGGGTCGATCAGCCCCAGCATTTT.

This chain uses TRBV29-1 with TRBJ2-1; either TRBD1 or TRBD2 may supply D (5 bases each). CDR3 length: 10 residues. Germline assignment: CDR1 SQVTM and CDR2 ANQGSEA. Trimming cost V 5 bases and J 8 bases, with 7 bases left between them. The CDR3 DNA follows: TGCAGCGTTCTGGGGGATGAGCAGTTCTTC. Protein: CSVLGDEQFF.

V is TRBV20-1 and J is TRBJ2-3, with a tentative D call TRBD2 (5 bases). CDR1 and CDR2 from the germline V gene are DFQATT and SNEGSKA (reference sequence). With 3 bases removed from V and 3 bases from J, the gap between germline ends came to 16 bases. CDR3 length equals 15 residues. The CDR3 sequence is CSARQAGLATDTQYF. The DNA of the CDR3 is TGCAGTGCTAGGCAGGCGGGCCTAGCAACAGATACGCAGTATTTT.

The chain uses TRBV20-1 and TRBJ1-5, with unresolved D. The germline V and J ends were trimmed by 0 bases and 0 bases, with 15 bases remaining between them. The CDR3 is made up of 17 amino acids. Per germline, CDR1 DFQATT and CDR2 SNEGSKA (reference sequence). CDR3 nucleotides: TGCAGTGCTAGAGACCGGACTGGAAGTAATAGCAATCAGCCCCAGCATTTT. Translation gives CSARDRTGSNSNQPQHF.

This chain links TRBV7-8 with TRBJ1-2, with D possibly TRBD1 on 6 matching bases. V lost 4 bases and J 4 bases, leaving 19 bases between the germline ends. This CDR3 is 16 amino acids long. The germline V gene encodes CDR1 SGHVS and CDR2 FQNEAQ. CDR3 sequence reads: CASSSGGAGQIYGYTF. The CDR3 coding sequence is TGTGCCAGCAGCTCTGGGGGGGCAGGGCAAATCTATGGCTACACCTTC.

The chain combines TRBV19 with TRBJ1-1; TRBD1 agrees at 12 bases. The CDR3 extends over 19 amino acids. The germline V gene encodes CDR1 LNHDA and CDR2 SQIVND (reference sequence). The V segment lost 6 bases and the J segment 5 bases; nucleotides outside the gene matches: 19. The CDR3 protein is CASRGIEGGQGAIRTEAFF. DNA of the CDR3: TGTGCCAGTAGGGGAATAGAGGGGGGACAGGGGGCTATACGGACTGAAGCTTTCTTT. Together with reference TRBV19 and TRBJ1-1, the CDR3 gives the full variable domain: DGGITQSPKYLFRKEGQNVTLSCEQNLNHDAMYWYRQDPGQGLRLIYYSQIVNDFQKGDIAEGYSVSREKKESFPLTVTSAQKNPTAFYLCASRGIEGGQGAIRTEAFFGQGTRLTVV.

This clonotype has a handful of counts. The CDR3 DNA reads as TGTGCCACCACTAGGGGTAGGGACACTGAAGCTTTCTTT. Its translation is CATTRGRDTEAFF. This chain connects TRBV6-1 to TRBJ1-1; TRBD1 might be the D (5 bases). The CDR3 spans 13 residues. CDR1 is MNHNS and CDR2 is SASEGT in the germline V gene. Trimming shortened V by 10 bases and J by 3 bases, and 15 bases separated the two germline ends.

The rearrangement links TRBV20-1 to TRBJ2-2, with 8 bases identical to TRBD1. The CDR3 has 13 residues. Looked up from germline, CDR1 is DFQATT and CDR2 is SNEGSKA (reference sequence). Unmatched junction bases numbered 4, after V lost 4 bases and J lost 6 bases. The CDR3 region has the DNA TGCAGTGCTAAGACAGGGGCGTCCGGGGAGCTGTTTTTT. Amino acids: CSAKTGASGELFF.

This clonotype was picked up one time. This chain joins TRBV28 and TRBJ1-6; perhaps TRBD1 as D (6 bases). Trimming took off 2 bases at V and 7 bases at J, with 18 bases between the two ends. This CDR3 is built from 17 residues. Per the germline V gene, CDR1 is MDHEN and CDR2 is SYDVKM. The CDR3 nucleotides read TGTGCCAGCAGTTTAGGAGGTGGGGGCGTATCGAATTCACCCCTCCACTTT. Translating gives CASSLGGGGVSNSPLHF. The full variable domain, with the rest looked up from reference TRBV28 and TRBJ1-6, is DVKVTQSSRYLVKRTGEKVFLECVQDMDHENMFWYRQDPGLGLRLIYFSYDVKMKEKGDIPEGYSVSREKKERFSLILESASTNQTSMYLCASSLGGGGVSNSPLHFGNGTRLTVT.

This clonotype appeared a few times. The chain carries TRBV27 and TRBJ2-2; D is possibly TRBD1 (5 bases). V lost 2 bases to trimming and J lost 1 base, with 5 bases between them. CDR3 length: 14 residues. Per the germline V gene, CDR1 is MNHEY and CDR2 is SMNVEV (reference sequence). This CDR3 reads CASSLDRNTGELFF. The CDR3 DNA is TGTGCCAGCAGTTTAGACAGGAACACCGGGGAGCTGTTTTTT.

A few counts support this clonotype. The chain combines TRBV6-2 or TRBV6-3 with TRBJ2-7; perhaps TRBD1 as D (6 bases). V was cut by 0 bases and J by 3 bases, with 15 bases left in between. The CDR3 extends over 16 amino acids. Germline V lookup: CDR1 MNHEY, CDR2 SVGEGT. CDR3 in amino acids: CASSYSAGTQVYEQYF. Written as DNA, the CDR3 is TGTGCCAGCAGTTACTCCGCCGGGACACAAGTCTACGAGCAGTACTTC.

The rearrangement joins TRBV5-5 to TRBJ2-7; D is possibly TRBD1 (5 bases). Germline V CDR1 and CDR2: SGHKS, YYEKEE (reference sequence). There are 14 residues in the CDR3. V was cut by 4 bases and J by 3 bases, with 14 bases left in between. The CDR3 region is CASSLLRQNYEQYF. The CDR3 region has the DNA TGTGCCAGCAGCCTGTTGAGACAGAACTACGAGCAGTACTTC.

This clonotype was seen more than once but under ten times. The chain employs TRBV25-1 and TRBJ1-2, with D tentatively TRBD1 (5 bases). CDR1 is MGHDK, CDR2 SYGVNS, per germline. Trimming shortened V by 3 bases and J by 11 bases, and 19 bases separated the two germline ends. The CDR3 runs to 14 residues. CDR3 nucleotide sequence: TGTGCCAGCAGTGATCTCACCCCACCCTGGGGGTACACCTTC. It translates to CASSDLTPPWGYTF.

The CDR3 here is CASSSTSGREAGELFF. CDR3 sequence (DNA): TGTGCCAGCAGTTCCACTAGCGGGAGGGAGGCCGGGGAGCTGTTTTTT. The chain couples TRBV27 to TRBJ2-2; 13 nucleotides match TRBD2. The CDR3 extends over 16 amino acids. The ends lost 4 bases at V and 6 bases at J; junction bases unmatched: 5. Germline CDR1 is MNHEY and CDR2 is SMNVEV (reference sequence).

Only a few counts were recorded for this clonotype. The V call is TRBV7-9, the J call TRBJ1-2, with 12 bases aligning to TRBD1. The germline V gene has CDR1 SEHNR and CDR2 FQNEAQ (reference sequence). J lost 4 bases, V lost 1 base, and 4 bases had no gene match. This CDR3 has 16 residues. The DNA for the CDR3 is TGTGCCAGCAGCTTAGAATTGGGACAGGGGGCCTATGGCTACACCTTC. This encodes CASSLELGQGAYGYTF.

This clonotype was counted a few times. CDR3 in DNA: TGTGCCAGCAGTCACCTGGGGGAAAAACTGTTTTTT. It specifies CASSHLGEKLFF. The chain couples TRBV7-8 to TRBJ1-4; no clear D. Germline V gene sequence: CDR1 SGHVS, CDR2 FQNEAQ. The CDR3 contains 12 residues. Deletions cut 6 bases from V and 8 bases from J, with 10 bases between.

This rearrangement joins TRBV19 to TRBJ2-5; D assignment may be TRBD1 or TRBD2 (5 bases each). From germline, CDR1 is LNHDA and CDR2 SQIVND (reference sequence). Trimming removed 7 bases from V and 5 bases from J, with 17 bases in between. The CDR3 has 14 residues. DNA for the CDR3: TGTGCCAGTACCCCAGGTGGGACGGTGGAGACCCAGTACTTC. It codes for CASTPGGTVETQYF.

The J gene is TRBJ2-3, the V gene TRBV7-3, with D tentatively TRBD2 (6 bases). The germline V and J ends were trimmed by 4 bases and 1 base, with 15 bases remaining between them. Germline CDR1 reads SGHTA; CDR2 reads FQGTGA. This CDR3 has 16 residues. CDR3 nucleotides: TGTGCCAGCAGCTCGGGACTGCAGGCAGGCACAGATACGCAGTATTTT. Translation: CASSSGLQAGTDTQYF.